The text below deals with one T cell receptor beta chain. This sample was included in a study of technical replicates of blood from a few donors. Some clones are missing from TCRdb's copy, which holds only in-frame ones; the method was immunoSEQ multiplex PCR. Of tens of thousands of clones detected, 94% appear once; the ten largest clones hold 0.2% to 0.3%. The CDR3 runs 14 residues. Per the germline V gene, CDR1 is SGHKS and CDR2 is YYEKEE (reference sequence). V was cut by 7 bases and J by 6 bases, with 16 bases left in between. The clonotype was recovered from a human donor in good health. The sequencing input was T cells isolated from PBMCs. V gene TRBV5-5 combines with J gene TRBJ1-4; possibly TRBD1 for D (5 bases). Here the CDR3 reads CASRRPGKDEKLFF. The CDR3 nucleotides are TGTGCCAGCCGCCGACCAGGGAAAGATGAAAAACTGTTTTTT.